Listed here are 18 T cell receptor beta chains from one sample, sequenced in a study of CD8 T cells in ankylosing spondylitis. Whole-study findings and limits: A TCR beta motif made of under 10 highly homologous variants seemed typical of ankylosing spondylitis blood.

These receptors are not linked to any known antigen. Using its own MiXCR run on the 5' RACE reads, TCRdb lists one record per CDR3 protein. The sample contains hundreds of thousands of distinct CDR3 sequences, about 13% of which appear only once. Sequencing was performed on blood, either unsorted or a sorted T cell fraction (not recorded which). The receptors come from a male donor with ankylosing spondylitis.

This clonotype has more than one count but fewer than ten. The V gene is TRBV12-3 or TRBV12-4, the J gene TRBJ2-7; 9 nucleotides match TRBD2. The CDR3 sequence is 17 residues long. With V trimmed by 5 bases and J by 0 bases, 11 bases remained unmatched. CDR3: CASSLGTSRLSSYEQYF. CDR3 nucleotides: TGTGCCAGCAGTCTCGGGACTAGCCGACTGAGCTCCTACGAGCAGTACTTC.

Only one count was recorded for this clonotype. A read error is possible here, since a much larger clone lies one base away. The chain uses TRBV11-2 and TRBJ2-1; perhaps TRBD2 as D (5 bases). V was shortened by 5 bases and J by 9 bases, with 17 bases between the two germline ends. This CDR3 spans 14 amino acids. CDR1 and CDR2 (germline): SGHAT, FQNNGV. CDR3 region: CASSVTNERPEQFF. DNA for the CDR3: TGTGCCAGCAGCGTGACTAACGAGAGGCCTGAGCAGTTCTTC.

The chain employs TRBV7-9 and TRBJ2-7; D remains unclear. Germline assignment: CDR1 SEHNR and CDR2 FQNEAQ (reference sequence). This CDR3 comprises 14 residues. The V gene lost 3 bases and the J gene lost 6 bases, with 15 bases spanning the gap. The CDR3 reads CASSFGTDASEQYV. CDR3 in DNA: TGTGCCAGCAGCTTTGGCACAGACGCGAGCGAGCAGTACGTC.

In DNA form, the CDR3 reads TGTGCCAGCAGCATCCGGACAGGGAACTACAATGAGCAGTTCTTC. Translating gives CASSIRTGNYNEQFF. The chain is built from TRBV25-1 and TRBJ2-1; 8 bases align to TRBD1. Per germline, CDR1 MGHDK and CDR2 SYGVNS. V lost 6 bases to trimming and J lost 3 bases; unmatched junction nucleotides: 7. This CDR3 contains 15 residues.

CDR3 protein: CASSIAGGGYEQYV. The CDR3 DNA is TGTGCCAGCAGCATAGCGGGAGGTGGCTACGAGCAGTACGTC. The chain recombines TRBV7-2 with TRBJ2-7; 10 bases align to TRBD2. Germline loops: CDR1 SGHTA, CDR2 FQGNSA. This CDR3 is built from 14 residues.

This CDR3 is CASNSAGPSKTQYF. CDR3 nucleotides: TGCGCCAGCAATTCGGCAGGGCCCTCGAAGACCCAGTACTTC. This rearrangement joins TRBV5-1 to TRBJ2-5, with D possibly TRBD1 on 5 matching bases. Germline V gene sequence: CDR1 SGHRS, CDR2 YFSETQ. The CDR3 runs 14 residues. Trimming took 6 bases from V and 6 from J, leaving 18 bases between them.

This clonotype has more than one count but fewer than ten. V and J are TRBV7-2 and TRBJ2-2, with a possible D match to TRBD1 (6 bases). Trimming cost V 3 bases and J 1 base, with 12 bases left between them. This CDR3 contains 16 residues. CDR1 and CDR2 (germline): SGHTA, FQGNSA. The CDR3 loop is CASSLHWTENTGELFF. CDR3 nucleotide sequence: TGTGCCAGCAGCTTGCATTGGACAGAGAACACCGGGGAGCTGTTTTTT.

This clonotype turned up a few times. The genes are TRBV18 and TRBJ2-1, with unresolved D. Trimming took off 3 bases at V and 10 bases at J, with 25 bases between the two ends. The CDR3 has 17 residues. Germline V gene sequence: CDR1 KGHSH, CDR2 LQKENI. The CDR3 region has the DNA TGTGCCAGCTCACCGTACAGTGATGGTTTTGGGGTTTGGGAGCAGTTCTTC. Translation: CASSPYSDGFGVWEQFF.

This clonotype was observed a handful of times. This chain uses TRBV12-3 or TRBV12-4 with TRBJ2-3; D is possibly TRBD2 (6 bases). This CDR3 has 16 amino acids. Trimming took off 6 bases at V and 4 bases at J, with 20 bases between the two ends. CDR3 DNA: TGTGCCAGCAGCCCCCGGGAACGGGAGCGCGCAGATACGCAGTATTTT. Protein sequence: CASSPRERERADTQYF.

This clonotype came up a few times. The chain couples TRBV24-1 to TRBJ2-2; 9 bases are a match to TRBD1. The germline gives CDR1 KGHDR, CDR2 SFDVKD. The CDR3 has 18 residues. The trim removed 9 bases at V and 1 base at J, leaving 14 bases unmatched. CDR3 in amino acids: CATAGTGYMERNTGELFF. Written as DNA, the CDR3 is TGTGCCACCGCCGGGACAGGGTATATGGAGAGGAACACCGGGGAGCTGTTTTTT.

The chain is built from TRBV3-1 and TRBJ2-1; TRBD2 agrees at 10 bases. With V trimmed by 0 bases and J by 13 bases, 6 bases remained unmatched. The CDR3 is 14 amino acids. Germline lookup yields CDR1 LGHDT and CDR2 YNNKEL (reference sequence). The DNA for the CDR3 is TGTGCCAGCAGCCAAGACGGCAGCGGGAGGGCCCAGTTCTTC. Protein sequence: CASSQDGSGRAQFF.

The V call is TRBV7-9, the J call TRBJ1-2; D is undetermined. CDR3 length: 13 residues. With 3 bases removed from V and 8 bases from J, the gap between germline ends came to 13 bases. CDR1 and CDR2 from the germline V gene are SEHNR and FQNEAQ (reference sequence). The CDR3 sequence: CASSFGRQDGYTF. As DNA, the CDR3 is TGTGCCAGCAGCTTCGGGCGTCAGGACGGCTACACCTTC.

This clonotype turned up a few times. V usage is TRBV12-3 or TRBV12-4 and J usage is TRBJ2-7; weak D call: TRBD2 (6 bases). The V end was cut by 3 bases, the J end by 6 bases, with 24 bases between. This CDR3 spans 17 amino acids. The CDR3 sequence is CASSFPVRSGGVREQYF. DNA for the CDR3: TGTGCCAGCAGTTTCCCGGTAAGATCAGGAGGGGTCCGCGAGCAGTACTTC.

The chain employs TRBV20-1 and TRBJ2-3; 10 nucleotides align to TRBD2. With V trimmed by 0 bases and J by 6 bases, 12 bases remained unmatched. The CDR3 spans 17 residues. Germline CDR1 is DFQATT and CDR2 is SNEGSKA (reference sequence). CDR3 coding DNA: TGCAGTGCTAGAGATCGCCTACTAGCGGGACCTGGGGATACGCAGTATTTT. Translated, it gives CSARDRLLAGPGDTQYF.

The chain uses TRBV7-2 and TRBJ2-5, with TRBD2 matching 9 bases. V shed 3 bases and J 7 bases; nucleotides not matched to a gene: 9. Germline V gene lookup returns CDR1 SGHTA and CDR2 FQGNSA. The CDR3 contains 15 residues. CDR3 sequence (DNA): TGTGCCAGCAGCTTCCCTAGCGGGACGGGGGGGACCCAGTACTTC. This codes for CASSFPSGTGGTQYF.

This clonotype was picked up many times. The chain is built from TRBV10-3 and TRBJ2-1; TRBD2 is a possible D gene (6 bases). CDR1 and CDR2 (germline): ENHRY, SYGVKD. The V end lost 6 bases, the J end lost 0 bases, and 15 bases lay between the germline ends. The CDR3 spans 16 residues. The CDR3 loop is CAIRGAGRSSYNEQFF. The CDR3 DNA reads TGTGCCATCAGGGGCGCGGGGAGAAGCTCCTACAATGAGCAGTTCTTC.

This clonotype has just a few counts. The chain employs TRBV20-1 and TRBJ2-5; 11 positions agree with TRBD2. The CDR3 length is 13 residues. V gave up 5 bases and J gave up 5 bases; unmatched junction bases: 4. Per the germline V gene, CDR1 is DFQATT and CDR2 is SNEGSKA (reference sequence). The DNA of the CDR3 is TGCAGTGCTCAGACTAGCGGGGTTGAGACCCAGTACTTC. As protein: CSAQTSGVETQYF.

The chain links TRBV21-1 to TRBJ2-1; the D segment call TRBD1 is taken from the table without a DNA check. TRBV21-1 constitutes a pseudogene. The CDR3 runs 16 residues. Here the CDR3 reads CASSSRTGLGWDEQFF. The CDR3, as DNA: TGTGCCAGCAGCTCCCGGACAGGGTTGGGTTGGGATGAGCAGTTCTTC.